The TCR beta chain described here comes from a study of CD8 T cells in Susac syndrome. On the study more broadly: At the time of blood draw, patients with Susac syndrome were therapy-naive, receiving corticosteroids, or receiving intravenous immunoglobulin alone.

On this clonotype itself: Its antigen is unidentified.

Whole-study results and caveats: The study admitted that it had a relatively small number of individuals in its TCR sequencing and HLA analysis.

There are 15 residues in the CDR3. Looked up from germline, CDR1 is SGHNT and CDR2 is YYREEE (reference sequence). After removal of 5 bases from V and 2 bases from J, the junction contained 8 bases not matched to a gene. After extraction with the RNeasy kit, about 0.5 to 1 ug of the RNA was reverse transcribed using random hexamers. The amplification used immunoSEQ multiplex PCR on TCR beta CDR3; it spanned 54 Vbeta and 13 Jbeta. Each CDR3 protein is one row after TCRdb ran MiXCR on the immunoSEQ multiplex PCR reads. The sample yields 55,000 to 80,000 distinct CDR3 sequences, 93% seen once. The chain combines TRBV5-4 with TRBJ2-7; 9 positions match TRBD1. Sequenced sample: CD4+ T cells from PBMCs. This clonotype was obtained from a human donor with Susac syndrome. The CDR3 region has the DNA TGTGCCAGCAGTAGTGGACAGGGGTGGACCTACGAGCAGTACTTC. Its protein product is CASSSGQGWTYEQYF.